This T cell receptor beta chain was recovered during a study of blood T cell repertoires in COVID-19. For the study at large: Specimens from acute and convalescent COVID-19 originated in the United States, Italy and Spain. Sources were T cells, B-cell-depleted T cells, or PBMCs; the material itself was cDNA or gDNA.

The CDR3 totals 15 residues. V was pared by 5 bases and J by 5 bases, with 11 bases of the junction left unmatched. The germline CDR1 and CDR2 sequences are LNHDA and SQIVND (reference sequence). Study processing details: From reference gene primer amplification, estimates of nucleated cell counts were derived. TCRdb's copy holds only in-frame clones and misses some; the assay was immunoSEQ multiplex PCR. Clone size and V and J calls were adopted from that table, with D and trimming inferred from the DNA. This table has over 70,000 clones, 80% appearing once. The genes are TRBV19 and TRBJ2-7, with TRBD1 matching over 8 bases. The clonotype originates from a woman of 80 years or more with acute or convalescent COVID-19. The source material was peripheral blood. The CDR3 nucleotides are TGTGCCAGTAGTCCGGGCAGGGGGCGCCCAGACGAGCAGTACTTC. Residues: CASSPGRGRPDEQYF.